This T cell receptor beta chain was identified during a study of T cell responses to AZD1222 COVID-19 vaccine. In the study overall: Recipients boosted at about 4 weeks or about 12 weeks are pooled.

Study-level points and caveats: There were repertoire samples only from the period after the peak T cell response. Just five to seven AZD1222 recipients tested seropositive at baseline. Two AZD1222 administrations were followed by greater Spike-specific TCR breadth and depth.

Worth noting for this clone: Its antigen is undetermined.

TCRdb's table, derived via immunoSEQ multiplex PCR, lists solely in-frame clones and lacks some. Here the sample spans 75,000 to 100,000 clones, nearly 90% being singletons. This clonotype was obtained from an adult in good health. Sequenced material: peripheral blood, taken on day 0 of AZD1222 vaccination.

The CDR3 DNA sequence: TGTGCCAGCAGCCCTAGGGGGGCGGGAGATACGCAGTATTTT. Protein product: CASSPRGAGDTQYF. The chain has TRBV5-4 and TRBJ2-3; perhaps D is TRBD1 or TRBD2 (6 bases each). Germline CDR1 and CDR2: SGHNT and YYREEE (reference sequence). This CDR3 comprises 14 residues. The V and J ends lost 4 bases and 5 bases respectively, with 14 bases between them. The variable domain in full, with the rest retrieved from reference TRBV5-4 and TRBJ2-3, is ETGVTQSPTHLIKTRGQQVTLRCSSQSGHNTVSWYQQALGQGPQFIFQYYREEENGRGNFPPRFSGLQFPNYSSELNVNALELDDSALYLCASSPRGAGDTQYFGPGTRLTVL.